This T cell receptor beta chain came from a study of blood T cell repertoires in COVID-19. Study overall: COVID-19 samples, acute and convalescent, were from the United States, Italy and Spain.

CDR1 and CDR2 from the germline V gene are MNHEY and SMNVEV (reference sequence). The CDR3 extends over 15 amino acids. V lost 5 bases to trimming and J lost 4 bases, with 17 bases between them. Across about two dozen US areas, participants ranged in age from about 18 to 100 years. Method: immunoSEQ multiplex PCR; TCRdb's copy keeps in-frame clones and lacks some. This sample has some 170,000 clones, with about 90% found just once. This clone was seen a handful of times. V is TRBV27 and J is TRBJ1-2; D is perhaps TRBD1 (6 bases). The sequence derives from a human donor with acute COVID-19. The donor label of this sample is uncertain. The sequenced material came from PBMCs or T cells enriched from blood (not recorded which). As DNA, the CDR3 is TGTGCCAGCAGTCCCCGACAGGCGGGCTCCTATGGCTACACCTTC. Translated, it gives CASSPRQAGSYGYTF.